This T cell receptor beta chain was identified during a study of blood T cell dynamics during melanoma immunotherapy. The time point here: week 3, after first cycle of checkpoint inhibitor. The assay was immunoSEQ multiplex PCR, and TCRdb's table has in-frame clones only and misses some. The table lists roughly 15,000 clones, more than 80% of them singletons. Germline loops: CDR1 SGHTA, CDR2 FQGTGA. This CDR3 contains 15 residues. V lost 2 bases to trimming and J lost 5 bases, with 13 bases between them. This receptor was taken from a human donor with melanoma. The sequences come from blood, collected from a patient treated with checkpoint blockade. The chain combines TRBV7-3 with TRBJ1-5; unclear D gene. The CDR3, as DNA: TGTGCCAGCAGCTTACTCCCAGGCCGGGATCAGCCCCAGCATTTT. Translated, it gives CASSLLPGRDQPQHF. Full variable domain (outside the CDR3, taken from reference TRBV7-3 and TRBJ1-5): GAGVSQTPSNKVTEKGKYVELRCDPISGHTALYWYRQSLGQGPEFLIYFQGTGAADDSGLPNDRFFAVRPEGSVSTLKIQRTERGDSAVYLCASSLLPGRDQPQHFGDGTRLSIL.